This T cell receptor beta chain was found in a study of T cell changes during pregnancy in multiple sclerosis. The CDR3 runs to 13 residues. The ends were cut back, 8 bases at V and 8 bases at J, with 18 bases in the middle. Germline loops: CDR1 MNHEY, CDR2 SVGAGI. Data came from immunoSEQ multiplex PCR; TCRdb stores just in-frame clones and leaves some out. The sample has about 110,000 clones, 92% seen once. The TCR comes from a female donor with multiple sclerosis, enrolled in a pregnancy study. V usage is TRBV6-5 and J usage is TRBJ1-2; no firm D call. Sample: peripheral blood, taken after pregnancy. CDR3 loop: CASATNRVKGYTF. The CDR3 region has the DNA TGTGCCAGCGCCACAAACCGGGTAAAAGGCTACACCTTC.